What follows describes a single T cell receptor beta chain. Germline CDR1 SGDLS, CDR2 YYNGEE. The CDR3 spans 15 residues. V lost 3 bases, J lost 4 bases, and 14 bases lay in between. The data were produced by immunoSEQ multiplex PCR, yet TCRdb's version contains in-frame clones alone and is incomplete. The sample carries some 110,000 clones, over 60% recorded once. The data originate from a study of PD-1 blockade in mismatch repair-deficient tumors. TCRs were sequenced from a few patients responding to pembrolizumab. The specimen was peripheral blood, collected 60 weeks after starting pembrolizumab. The sequence was collected from an adult with mismatch repair-deficient cancer. This chain connects TRBV9 to TRBJ1-3, with TRBD1 as a possible D gene (5 bases). CDR3 DNA: TGTGCCAGCAGCGCAGTGGGGACCCTCGGAAACACCATATATTTT. Its translation: CASSAVGTLGNTIYF. The variable domain in full, completed from reference TRBV9 and TRBJ1-3, reads DSGVTQTPKHLITATGQRVTLRCSPRSGDLSVYWYQQSLDQGLQFLIQYYNGEERAKGNILERFSAQQFPDLHSELNLSSLELGDSALYFCASSAVGTLGNTIYFGEGSWLTVV.